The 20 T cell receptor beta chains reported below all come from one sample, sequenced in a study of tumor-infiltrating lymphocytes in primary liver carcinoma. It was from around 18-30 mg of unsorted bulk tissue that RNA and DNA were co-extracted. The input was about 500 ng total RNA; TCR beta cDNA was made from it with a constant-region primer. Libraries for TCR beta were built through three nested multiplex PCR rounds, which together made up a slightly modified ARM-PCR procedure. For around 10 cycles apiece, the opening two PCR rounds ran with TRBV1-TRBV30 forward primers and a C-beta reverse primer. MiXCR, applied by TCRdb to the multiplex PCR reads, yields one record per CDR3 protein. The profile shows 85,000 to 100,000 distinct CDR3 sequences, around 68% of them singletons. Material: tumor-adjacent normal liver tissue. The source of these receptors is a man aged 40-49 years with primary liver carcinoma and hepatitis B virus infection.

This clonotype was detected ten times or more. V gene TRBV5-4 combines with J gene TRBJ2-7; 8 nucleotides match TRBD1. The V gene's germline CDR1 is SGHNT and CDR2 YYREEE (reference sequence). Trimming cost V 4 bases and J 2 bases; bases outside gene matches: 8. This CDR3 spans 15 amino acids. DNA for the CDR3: TGTGCCAGCAGCCAAGCCGGGACAGGAACCTACGAGCAGTACTTC. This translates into CASSQAGTGTYEQYF.

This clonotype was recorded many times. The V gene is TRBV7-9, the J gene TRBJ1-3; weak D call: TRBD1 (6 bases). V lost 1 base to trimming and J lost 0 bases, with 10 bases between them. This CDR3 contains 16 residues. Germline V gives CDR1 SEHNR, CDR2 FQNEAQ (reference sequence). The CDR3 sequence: CASSLGQGISGNTIYF. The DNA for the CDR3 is TGTGCCAGCAGCTTAGGGCAGGGGATCTCTGGAAACACCATATATTTT.

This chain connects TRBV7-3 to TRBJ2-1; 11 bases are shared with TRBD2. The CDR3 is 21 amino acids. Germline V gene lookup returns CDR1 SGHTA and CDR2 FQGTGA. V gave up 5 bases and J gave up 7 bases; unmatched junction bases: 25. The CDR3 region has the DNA TGTGCCAGCAGCCTCCGCCCGGGACTAGCGGCCTACACCCTTGGAGGAAATGAGCAGTTCTTC. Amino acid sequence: CASSLRPGLAAYTLGGNEQFF.

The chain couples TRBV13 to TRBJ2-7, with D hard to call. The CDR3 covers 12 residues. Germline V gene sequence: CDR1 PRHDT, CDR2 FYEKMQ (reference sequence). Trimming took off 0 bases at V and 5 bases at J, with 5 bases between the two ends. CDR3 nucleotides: TGTGCCAGCAGCTTAGGGCTCGACGAGCAGTACTTC. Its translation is CASSLGLDEQYF.

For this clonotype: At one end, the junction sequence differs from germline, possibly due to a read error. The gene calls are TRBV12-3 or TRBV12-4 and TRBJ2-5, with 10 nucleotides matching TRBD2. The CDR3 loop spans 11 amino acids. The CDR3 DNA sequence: TGTACCTGCAGTTCGGGGACTAGCGCCTTCTTC. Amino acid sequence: CTCSSGTSAFF.

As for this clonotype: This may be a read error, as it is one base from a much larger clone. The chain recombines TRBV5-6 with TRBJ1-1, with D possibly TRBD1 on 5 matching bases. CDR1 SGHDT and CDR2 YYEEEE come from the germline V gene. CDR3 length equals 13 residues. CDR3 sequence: CTSSLVWGTEAFF. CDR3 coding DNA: TGTACCAGCAGCTTGGTGTGGGGGACTGAAGCTTTCTTT.

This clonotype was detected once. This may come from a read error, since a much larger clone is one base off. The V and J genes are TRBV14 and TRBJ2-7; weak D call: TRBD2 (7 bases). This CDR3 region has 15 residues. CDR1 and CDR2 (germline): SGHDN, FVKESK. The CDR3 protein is CAGSQVTGRVYEQYF. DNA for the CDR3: TGTGCCGGCAGCCAAGTTACAGGGAGGGTGTACGAGCAGTACTTC.

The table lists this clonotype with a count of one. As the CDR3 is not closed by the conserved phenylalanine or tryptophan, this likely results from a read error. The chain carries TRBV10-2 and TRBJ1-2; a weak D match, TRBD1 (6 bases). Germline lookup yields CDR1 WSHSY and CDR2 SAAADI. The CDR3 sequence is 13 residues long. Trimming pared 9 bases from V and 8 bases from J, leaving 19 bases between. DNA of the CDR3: TGCGCCAGTACCCAAGGGGGAGGGTTCGGCTACACCCTC. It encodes CASTQGGGFGYTL.

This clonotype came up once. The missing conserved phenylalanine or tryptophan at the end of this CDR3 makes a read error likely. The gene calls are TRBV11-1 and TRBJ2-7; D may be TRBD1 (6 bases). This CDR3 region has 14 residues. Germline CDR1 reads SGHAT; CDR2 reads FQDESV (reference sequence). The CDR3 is CASSPSQGSYEQYI. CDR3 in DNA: TGTGCTAGCAGCCCCTCACAGGGTTCCTACGAGCAGTACATC.

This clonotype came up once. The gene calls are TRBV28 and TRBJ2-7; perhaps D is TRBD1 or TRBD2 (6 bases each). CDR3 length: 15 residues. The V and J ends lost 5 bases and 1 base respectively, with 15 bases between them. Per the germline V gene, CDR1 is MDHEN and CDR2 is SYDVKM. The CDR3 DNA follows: TGTGCCAGCAGTATGTCGGGGGCCGGGTCCTACGAGCAGTACTTC. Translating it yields CASSMSGAGSYEQYF. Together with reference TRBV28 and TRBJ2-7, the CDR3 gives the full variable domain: DVKVTQSSRYLVKRTGEKVFLECVQDMDHENMFWYRQDPGLGLRLIYFSYDVKMKEKGDIPEGYSVSREKKERFSLILESASTNQTSMYLCASSMSGAGSYEQYFGPGTRLTVT.

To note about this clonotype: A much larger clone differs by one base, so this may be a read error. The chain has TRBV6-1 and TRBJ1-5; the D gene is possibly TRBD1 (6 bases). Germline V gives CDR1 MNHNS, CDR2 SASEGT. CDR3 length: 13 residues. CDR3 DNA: TGTGCCAGTCGACAGGCCTACAATCAGCACCAGCATTTT. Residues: CASRQAYNQHQHF.

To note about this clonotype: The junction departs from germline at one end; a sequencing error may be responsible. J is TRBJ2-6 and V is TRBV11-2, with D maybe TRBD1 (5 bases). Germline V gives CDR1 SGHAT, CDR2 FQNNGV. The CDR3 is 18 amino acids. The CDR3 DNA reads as TGTCCCAGCAGCTTAGGGCCAGGGCATAGCTCTGGGGCCAACCTCCTGACTTTC. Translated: CPSSLGPGHSSGANLLTF.

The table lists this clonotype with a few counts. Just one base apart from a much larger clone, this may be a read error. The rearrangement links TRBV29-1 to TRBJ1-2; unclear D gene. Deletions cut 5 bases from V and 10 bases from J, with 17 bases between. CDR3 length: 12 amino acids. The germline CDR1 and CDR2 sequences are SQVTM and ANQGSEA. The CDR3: CSVLHGNADYTF. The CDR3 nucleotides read TGCAGCGTTCTCCATGGCAATGCTGACTACACCTTC.

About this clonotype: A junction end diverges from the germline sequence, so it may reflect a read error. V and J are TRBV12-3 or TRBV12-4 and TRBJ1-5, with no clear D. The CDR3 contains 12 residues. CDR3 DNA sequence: TGTGCCGGCAGTACCACCCGGGAGCCCCAGCATTTT. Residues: CAGSTTREPQHF.

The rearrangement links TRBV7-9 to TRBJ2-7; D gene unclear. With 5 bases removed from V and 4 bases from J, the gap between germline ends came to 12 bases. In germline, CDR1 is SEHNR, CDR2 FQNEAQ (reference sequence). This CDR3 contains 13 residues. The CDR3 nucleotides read TGTGCCAGCAGCCTCCTCTCTACATACGAGCAGTACTTC. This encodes CASSLLSTYEQYF.

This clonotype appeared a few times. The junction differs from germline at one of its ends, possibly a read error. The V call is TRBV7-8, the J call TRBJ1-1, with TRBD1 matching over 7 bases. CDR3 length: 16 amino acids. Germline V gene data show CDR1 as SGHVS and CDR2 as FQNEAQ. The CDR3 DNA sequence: TGTGCCAGCAGCCCACTAGCAGGGGGAATGAACACTGATGCTTTCTTT. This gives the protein CASSPLAGGMNTDAFF.

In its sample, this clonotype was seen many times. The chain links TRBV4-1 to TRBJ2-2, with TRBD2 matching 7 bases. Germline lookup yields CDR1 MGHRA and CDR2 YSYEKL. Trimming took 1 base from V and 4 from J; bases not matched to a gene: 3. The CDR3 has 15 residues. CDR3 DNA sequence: TGCGCCAGCAGCCAAGGGACTAGGGGCACCGGGGAGCTGTTTTTT. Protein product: CASSQGTRGTGELFF.

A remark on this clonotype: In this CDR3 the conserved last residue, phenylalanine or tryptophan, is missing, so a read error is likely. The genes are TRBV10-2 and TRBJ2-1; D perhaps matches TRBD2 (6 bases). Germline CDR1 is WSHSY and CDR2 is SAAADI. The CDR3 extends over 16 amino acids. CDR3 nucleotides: TGCACCAGCAGTCTCACAACCGGGAGCTCCTACAATGAGCAGTTCTCC. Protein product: CTSSLTTGSSYNEQFS.

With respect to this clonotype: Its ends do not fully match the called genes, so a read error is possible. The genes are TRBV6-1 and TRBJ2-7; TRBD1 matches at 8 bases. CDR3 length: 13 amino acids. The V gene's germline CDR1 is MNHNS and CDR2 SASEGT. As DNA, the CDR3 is TGTGACAGCAGTGAACAGGGGGGCTACGAGCAGTACTTC. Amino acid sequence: CDSSEQGGYEQYF.

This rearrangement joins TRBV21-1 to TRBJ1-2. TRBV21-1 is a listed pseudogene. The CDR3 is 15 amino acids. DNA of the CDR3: TGTGCCAGCAGCAGAGTCCACGGCTTTGAGGGAGGCTACACCTTC. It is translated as CASSRVHGFEGGYTF.